This TCR beta chain was identified during a study of shared clonotypes between healthy human individuals. This CDR3 has 11 residues. CDR1 is LGHNA, CDR2 YNFKEQ, per germline. Trimming removed 0 bases from V and 8 bases from J, with 4 bases in between. The repertoire was sequenced with immunoSEQ multiplex PCR; TCRdb's copy has only in-frame clones and lacks some. The table lists about 700,000 clones, 74% of them singletons, with more than 1.5% in the top ten. Overall study findings and caveats: Among the subsets, naive ones generally showed larger estimated richness than memory ones. Generation of non-shared clonotypes was less probable than generation of clonotypes shared by all four donors. Roughly 5.3% of naive CD4 clonotypes were common to several donors.

Note on this clone: No antigen is known for it. The same CDR3 arises from other DNA sequences in this sample as well.

The sample consisted of memory CD4+ T cells sorted from blood. Noted subset: CD45RA-negative fraction. The genes are TRBV4-2 and TRBJ1-2; no clear D. This receptor was taken from a woman under 40 in good health. The CDR3 is CASSQDSGYTF. The CDR3 nucleotides read TGTGCCAGCAGCCAAGATTCGGGCTACACCTTC.